Listed below are T cell receptor beta chains from one sample, sequenced in a study of control samples from healthy donors and cancer patients. Method: immunoSEQ multiplex PCR; TCRdb's copy keeps in-frame clones and lacks some. The table shows approximately 76,000 clones, with approximately 80% occurring only once. Sequencing input: PBMCs. The receptor source for this set is a man aged 55 to 69 with head and neck cancer. Both conserved end residues are part of each CDR3. The order of the fields is clone size, J gene, V gene, D gene, CDR3 protein, CDR3 DNA. The D gene is left open where the match is weak. Not every row has a clone size; where given, it reads once, few, many or a size class.

>.|TRBJ2-5|TRBV7-7|.
CASSRRTRETQYF
TGTGCTAGCAGCCGAAGGACCAGAGAGACCCAGTACTTC
>.|TRBJ2-7|TRBV28|.
CASMGHSNDEQYF
TGTGCCAGCATGGGTCACAGTAATGACGAGCAGTACTTC
>few|TRBJ2-2|TRBV5-4|.
CASSLVGTRRELFF
TGTGCCAGCAGCTTGGTCGGGACTCGCAGGGAGCTGTTTTTT
>.|TRBJ2-5|TRBV13|.
CASSLKVSEKTQYF
TGTGCCAGCAGCTTGAAGGTCTCGGAAAAGACCCAGTACTTC
>.|TRBJ1-1|TRBV2|.
CASSDGADTEAFF
TGTGCCAGCAGTGACGGGGCAGACACTGAAGCTTTCTTT
>once|TRBJ2-6|TRBV7-2|TRBD1
CASSLVSGGAGGANVLTF
TGTGCCAGCAGCTTAGTCTCAGGGGGCGCGGGGGGGGCCAACGTCCTGACTTTC
>.|TRBJ1-3|TRBV5-4|.
CASSLDGNTIYF
TGTGCCAGCAGCTTGGATGGAAACACCATATATTTT
>.|TRBJ2-4|TRBV2|.
CASSFSLEGIQYF
TGTGCCAGCAGTTTCTCCTTGGAGGGCATTCAGTACTTC
>.|TRBJ1-2|TRBV30|.
CAWDRGAGYTF
TGTGCCTGGGACCGCGGGGCCGGCTACACCTTC
>.|TRBJ1-2|TRBV28|.
CASQQGRGYTF
TGTGCCAGCCAACAGGGACGTGGCTACACCTTC
>.|TRBJ2-1|TRBV30|.
CAWSVNRDYEQFF
TGTGCCTGGAGTGTGAACAGGGACTATGAGCAGTTCTTC
>.|TRBJ1-2|TRBV10-3|.
CAIDDSSNGYTF
TGTGCCATCGATGACAGTTCGAATGGCTACACCTTC
>.|TRBJ2-7|TRBV7-9|.
CASSLGTYEQYF
TGTGCCAGCAGCTTAGGAACCTACGAGCAGTACTTC
>once|TRBJ1-1|TRBV30|.
CAWTPGPSSTEAFF
TGTGCCTGGACCCCAGGCCCCAGCAGCACTGAAGCTTTCTTT
>.|TRBJ1-5|TRBV7-6|.
CASSLGPYSNQPQHF
TGTGCCAGCAGCTTAGGTCCGTATAGCAATCAGCCCCAGCATTTT
>.|TRBJ2-5|TRBV7-9|.
CASRSKRRLQETQYF
TGTGCCAGCAGGTCGAAGAGGCGACTACAAGAGACCCAGTACTTC
>once|TRBJ2-3|TRBV6-5|TRBD2
CASMTSPASDTQYF
TGTGCCAGCATGACTAGCCCCGCGTCAGATACGCAGTATTTT
>.|TRBJ2-7|TRBV7-9|TRBD1
CASSLYGTGGVVYF
TGTGCCAGCAGCTTATACGGGACAGGGGGTGTAGTGTACTTC
>.|TRBJ2-1|TRBV19|TRBD1
CASNPGGSSYNEQFF
TGTGCCAGTAACCCAGGGGGCTCTTCCTACAATGAGCAGTTCTTC
>.|TRBJ2-7|TRBV6-5|.
CASSYIGVGSYEQYF
TGTGCCAGCAGTTACATCGGTGTGGGATCGTACGAGCAGTACTTC
>once|TRBJ2-3|TRBV5-6|TRBD2
CASSFSFSGSPPRGDTQYF
TGTGCCAGCAGCTTCTCGTTCAGCGGGAGCCCTCCGCGTGGAGATACGCAGTATTTT
>.|TRBJ2-5|TRBV12-3/TRBV12-4|.
CASSLLQETQYF
TGTGCCAGCAGCCTCCTTCAGGAGACCCAGTACTTC
>.|TRBJ2-7|TRBV6-5|.
CATKMGMVYEQYF
TGTGCCACCAAGATGGGAATGGTTTACGAGCAGTACTTC
>.|TRBJ2-5|TRBV5-4|TRBD2
CASSSTSGSSLETQYF
TGTGCCAGCAGCTCGACTAGCGGGAGTAGTTTGGAGACCCAGTACTTC
>.|TRBJ2-7|TRBV7-2|.
CASSDRLAYEQYF
TGTGCCAGCAGCGACAGGCTAGCCTACGAGCAGTACTTC
>once|TRBJ1-1|TRBV6-5|TRBD1
CASSYGQAIKNTEAFF
TGTGCCAGCAGTTACGGACAGGCCATAAAGAACACTGAAGCTTTCTTT
>.|TRBJ2-3|TRBV28|.
CASSYAGRRSDTQYF
TGTGCCAGCAGTTATGCGGGACGGAGGTCAGATACGCAGTATTTT
>.|TRBJ2-7|TRBV7-8|.
CASSFAEAYEQYF
TGTGCCAGCAGCTTTGCAGAGGCCTACGAGCAGTACTTC
>once|TRBJ2-1|TRBV5-4|TRBD2
CASSLKAGGPIDNEQFF
TGTGCCAGCAGCTTGAAAGCGGGAGGGCCCATTGACAATGAGCAGTTCTTC
>.|TRBJ2-3|TRBV5-4|.
CASSSGGALRDTQYF
TGTGCCAGCAGCTCTGGCGGGGCTTTGAGAGATACGCAGTATTTT
>few|TRBJ2-1|TRBV5-8|TRBD2
CASSRGGVYDEQFF
TGTGCCAGCAGCCGGGGGGGAGTTTACGATGAGCAGTTCTTC
>.|TRBJ2-7|TRBV6-4|TRBD1
CASSDSGRGLRHEQYF
TGTGCCAGCAGTGACTCGGGCAGGGGGCTTCGCCACGAGCAGTACTTC
>.|TRBJ2-2|TRBV6-5|.
CASSILYTGELFF
TGTGCCAGCAGTATACTCTACACCGGGGAGCTGTTTTTT
>.|TRBJ2-1|TRBV7-9|.
CASSFLVGARNEQFF
TGTGCCAGCAGTTTCTTAGTAGGGGCCCGGAATGAGCAGTTCTTC
>.|TRBJ1-2|TRBV2|.
CASSDSQVYGGYTF
TGTGCCAGCAGTGACAGTCAGGTCTATGGTGGCTACACCTTC
>.|TRBJ2-5|TRBV27|.
CASSFSTRAGTQYF
TGTGCCAGCAGTTTCTCGACCCGAGCCGGGACCCAGTACTTC
>.|TRBJ2-5|TRBV14|.
CASSQDPGARWTQYF
TGTGCCAGCAGCCAAGATCCCGGCGCGAGATGGACCCAGTACTTC
>.|TRBJ1-3|TRBV6-1|.
CASSGGGTLMFGNTIYF
TGTGCCAGCAGTGGCGGCGGGACTCTCATGTTCGGAAACACCATATATTTT
>.|TRBJ1-1|TRBV27|TRBD1
CASSPGTGPTEAFF
TGTGCCAGCAGCCCAGGGACAGGACCAACTGAAGCTTTCTTT
>.|TRBJ1-2|TRBV6-6|.
CASTSDRANYGYTF
TGTGCCAGCACCTCGGACAGAGCTAACTATGGCTACACCTTC
>.|TRBJ2-3|TRBV5-4|.
CASSFPLQRTDTQYF
TGTGCCAGCAGCTTCCCCCTCCAGAGGACAGATACGCAGTATTTT
>.|TRBJ1-2|TRBV5-1|.
CASSPNSDGYTF
TGCGCCAGCAGCCCCAACTCAGACGGCTACACCTTC
>once|TRBJ2-5|TRBV5-1|TRBD1
CASSLTGGKETQYF
TGCGCCAGCAGCTTGACAGGGGGGAAAGAGACCCAGTACTTC
>.|TRBJ2-7|TRBV28|TRBD1
CASSSGQGPYEQYF
TGTGCCAGCAGCAGCGGACAGGGACCCTACGAGCAGTACTTC
>.|TRBJ2-4|TRBV2|TRBD1
CASTLGQGVRNIQYF
TGTGCCAGCACACTGGGGCAGGGGGTGAGAAACATTCAGTACTTC
>.|TRBJ2-1|TRBV7-9|.
CASSSRPGGYSYNEQFF
TGTGCCAGCAGCTCTCGGCCGGGGGGCTACAGCTACAATGAGCAGTTCTTC
>.|TRBJ1-5|TRBV6-5|.
CASTQDYNQPQHF
TGTGCCAGCACACAGGATTACAATCAGCCCCAGCATTTT
>.|TRBJ2-2|TRBV27|.
CASSLSTGELFF
TGTGCCAGCAGTTTAAGCACCGGGGAGCTGTTTTTT
>.|TRBJ1-4|TRBV6-5|TRBD1
CASTLGGGVGEKLFF
TGTGCCAGCACCCTCGGAGGGGGCGTTGGTGAAAAACTGTTTTTT
>.|TRBJ1-1|TRBV3-1/TRBV3-2|TRBD1
CASSHGDRNTEAFF
TGTGCCAGCAGCCATGGGGACAGGAACACTGAAGCTTTCTTT
>few|TRBJ2-6|TRBV28|.
CATRTSRGGRSGANVLTF
TGTGCCACCAGAACTAGTCGGGGTGGTAGGTCTGGGGCCAACGTCCTGACTTTC